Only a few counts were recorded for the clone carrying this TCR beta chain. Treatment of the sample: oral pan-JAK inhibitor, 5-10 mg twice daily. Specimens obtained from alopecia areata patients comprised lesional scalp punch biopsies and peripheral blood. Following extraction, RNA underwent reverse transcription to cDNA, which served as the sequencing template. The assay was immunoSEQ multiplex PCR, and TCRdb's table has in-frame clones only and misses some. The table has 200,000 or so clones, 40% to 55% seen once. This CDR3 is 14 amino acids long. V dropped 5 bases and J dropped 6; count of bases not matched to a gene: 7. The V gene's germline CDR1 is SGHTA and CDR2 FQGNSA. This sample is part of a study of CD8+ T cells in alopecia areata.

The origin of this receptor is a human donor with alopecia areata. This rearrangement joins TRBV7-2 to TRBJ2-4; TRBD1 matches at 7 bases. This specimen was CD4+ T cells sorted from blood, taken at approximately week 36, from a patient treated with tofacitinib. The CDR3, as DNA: TGTGCCAGCAGCCCGGACAGGTGGGGAAACATTCAGTACTTC. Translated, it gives CASSPDRWGNIQYF.